The rows below give T cell receptor beta chains drawn from one sample of a study of CD8 T cells in Susac syndrome. TCRdb reprocessed the immunoSEQ multiplex PCR reads with MiXCR, giving one entry per CDR3 protein. The sample has 95,000 to 150,000 distinct CDR3 sequences; less than 95% are singletons. Specimen: CD4+ T cells from PBMCs. The receptors shown here come from a human donor in good health. The CDR3 runs from the conserved cysteine through the conserved F or W. Fields, in order: J gene, V gene, clone size, D gene, CDR3 protein, CDR3 DNA. D genes are given only for firm matches. Some rows have no size entry. The others give once, few or many, or a class for an expanded clone.

>TRBJ2-5|TRBV7-8|once|.
CASSLTYRDGETQYF
TGTGCCAGCAGCTTGACTTACCGGGACGGAGAGACCCAGTACTTC
>TRBJ2-6|TRBV7-2|.|.
CASSSQGAGANVLTF
TGTGCCAGCAGCTCACAGGGCGCTGGGGCCAACGTCCTGACTTTC
>TRBJ2-2|TRBV18|.|.
CASSPQETGELFF
TGTGCCAGCTCACCCCAGGAGACCGGGGAGCTGTTTTTT
>TRBJ2-1|TRBV20-1|.|.
CSAWLVDEQFF
TGCAGTGCCTGGCTAGTGGATGAGCAGTTCTTC
>TRBJ2-2|TRBV20-1|.|TRBD1
CSAPRPRPGTGNTGELFF
TGCAGTGCTCCTAGACCTCGCCCCGGGACAGGGAACACCGGGGAGCTGTTTTTT
>TRBJ2-1|TRBV6-2/TRBV6-3|.|.
CASTLLGDSSYNEQFF
TGTGCCAGCACTTTACTAGGGGATAGCTCCTACAATGAGCAGTTCTTC
>TRBJ2-4|TRBV19|few|.
CASSPEVVPRTSKNIQYF
TGTGCCAGTAGTCCCGAGGTCGTCCCTCGAACTTCCAAAAACATTCAGTACTTC
>TRBJ1-3|TRBV20-1|.|TRBD1
CSANTGGSGNTIYF
TGCAGTGCGAACACAGGGGGTTCGGGAAACACCATATATTTT
>TRBJ1-2|TRBV24-1|.|.
CATSDPAGNYGYTF
TGTGCCACCAGTGATCCTGCGGGTAACTATGGCTACACCTTC
>TRBJ2-1|TRBV2|.|TRBD1
CATQGALAPLNNEQFF
TGTGCCACCCAGGGGGCACTTGCCCCCTTAAACAATGAGCAGTTCTTC
>TRBJ1-2|TRBV19|.|TRBD1
CASSMGQGASGYTF
TGTGCCAGTAGTATGGGACAGGGGGCTTCTGGCTACACCTTC
>TRBJ2-2|TRBV6-1|.|.
CASSRSSGVGNTGELFF
TGTGCCAGCAGTCGTTCCTCAGGAGTGGGGAACACCGGGGAGCTGTTTTTT
>TRBJ2-1|TRBV3-1|once|.
CASSQALVGEQFF
TGTGCCAGCAGCCAAGCGTTGGTGGGTGAGCAGTTCTTC
>TRBJ2-3|TRBV4-1|.|.
CASSQDRARTDTQYF
TGCGCCAGCAGCCAAGATCGCGCCCGCACAGATACGCAGTATTTT
>TRBJ1-1|TRBV20-1|.|TRBD1
CSASRGQLNTEAFF
TGCAGTGCCTCTAGGGGACAGTTGAACACTGAAGCTTTCTTT
>TRBJ1-4|TRBV7-9|few|.
CASSSSAGEKLFF
TGTGCCAGCAGCTCCTCGGCGGGGGAAAAACTGTTTTTT
>TRBJ1-5|TRBV12-3/TRBV12-4|.|.
CATRGSNQPQHF
TGTGCCACCCGGGGGAGCAATCAGCCCCAGCATTTT
>TRBJ2-7|TRBV20-1|.|TRBD2
CSAKIFSGDWSEQYF
TGCAGTGCTAAGATCTTTAGCGGGGACTGGAGCGAGCAGTACTTC
>TRBJ2-5|TRBV16|.|.
CASSRTARETQYF
TGTGCCAGCAGCCGGACAGCCCGGGAGACCCAGTACTTC
>TRBJ2-7|TRBV18|.|TRBD2
CASSPNIGQVLGEREGLYEQYF
TGTGCCAGCTCCCCCAACATCGGACAGGTCCTCGGTGAGCGGGAGGGCCTCTACGAGCAGTACTTC
>TRBJ2-7|TRBV6-2/TRBV6-3|.|.
CASSYPSGSVSFYEQYF
TGTGCCAGCAGTTATCCCTCCGGGAGCGTCTCCTTCTACGAGCAGTACTTC
>TRBJ1-1|TRBV5-1|.|TRBD1
CASSPGGQGNTEAFF
TGCGCCAGCAGTCCCGGCGGACAGGGAAACACTGAAGCTTTCTTT
>TRBJ2-1|TRBV11-2|.|.
CASSNYRGEQFF
TGTGCCAGCAGTAATTATCGGGGTGAGCAGTTCTTC
>TRBJ2-7|TRBV10-2|.|TRBD2
CASRTSGSPYEQYF
TGCGCCAGCAGGACTAGCGGGAGCCCCTACGAGCAGTACTTC
>TRBJ2-4|TRBV30|.|.
CAWSVVQRSVLANAFMAKNIQYF
TGTGCCTGGAGTGTGGTCCAACGAAGCGTTTTAGCGAACGCGTTTATGGCCAAAAACATTCAGTACTTC
>TRBJ2-7|TRBV28|.|.
CASSSLGYEQYF
TGTGCCAGCAGTTCCTTAGGCTACGAGCAGTACTTC
>TRBJ2-5|TRBV9|.|TRBD2
CASSVSGGRETQYF
TGTGCCAGCAGCGTATCGGGCGGGAGGGAGACCCAGTACTTC